This T cell receptor (beta chain) was recovered during a study of blood T cell repertoires in COVID-19. In the study overall: Samples taken during acute and convalescent COVID-19 were collected in the United States, Italy and Spain. PBMCs, B-cell-depleted T cells, or T cells were the source of the cDNA or gDNA that made up the material.

Per the authors' pipeline: Using reference gene primer amplification, nucleated cell counts were estimated. Clones were read by immunoSEQ multiplex PCR, and TCRdb kept only the in-frame ones, dropping some. That table furnishes V, J and clone size, whereas the DNA furnished D and trimming. The data show fewer than 350,000 clones, more than 75% seen once. This CDR3 has 13 amino acids. Looked up from germline, CDR1 is SEHNR and CDR2 is FQNEAQ (reference sequence). Trimming pared 5 bases from V and 12 bases from J, leaving 14 bases between. The source material was peripheral blood. The clonotype was recovered from a woman between 45 and 65 years old who had recovered from COVID-19. V and J are TRBV7-9 and TRBJ1-6; D uncertain. The CDR3 nucleotides are TGTGCCAGCAGCCCCCCAATGGAGGGACCCCTCCACTTT. This translates into CASSPPMEGPLHF.